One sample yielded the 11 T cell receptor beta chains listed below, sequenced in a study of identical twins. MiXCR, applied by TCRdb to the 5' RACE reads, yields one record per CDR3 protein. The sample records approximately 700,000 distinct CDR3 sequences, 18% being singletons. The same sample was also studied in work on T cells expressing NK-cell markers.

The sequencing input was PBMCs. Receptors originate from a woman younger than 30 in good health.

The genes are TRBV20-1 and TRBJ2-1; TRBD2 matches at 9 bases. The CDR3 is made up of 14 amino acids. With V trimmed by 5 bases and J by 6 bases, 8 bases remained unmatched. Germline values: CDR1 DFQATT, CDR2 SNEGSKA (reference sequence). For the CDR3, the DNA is TGCAGTGCTTTACCGGGACTAGCAAGCAATGAGCAGTTCTTC. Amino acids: CSALPGLASNEQFF.

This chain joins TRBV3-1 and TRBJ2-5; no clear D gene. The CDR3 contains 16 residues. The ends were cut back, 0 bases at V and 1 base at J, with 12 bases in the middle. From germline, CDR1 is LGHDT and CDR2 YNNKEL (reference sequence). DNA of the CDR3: TGTGCCAGCAGCCAAGAGGCAACGGCCAGCCAAGAGACCCAGTACTTC. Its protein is CASSQEATASQETQYF.

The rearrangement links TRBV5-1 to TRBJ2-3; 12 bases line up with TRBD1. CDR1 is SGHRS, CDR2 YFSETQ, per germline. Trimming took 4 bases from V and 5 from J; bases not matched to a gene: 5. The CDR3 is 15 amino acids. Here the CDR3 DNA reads TGCGCCAGCAGCCCGGGACAGGGGGCTATAGATACGCAGTATTTT. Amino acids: CASSPGQGAIDTQYF. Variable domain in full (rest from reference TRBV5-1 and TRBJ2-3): KAGVTQTPRYLIKTRGQQVTLSCSPISGHRSVSWYQQTPGQGLQFLFEYFSETQRNKGNFPGRFSGRQFSNSRSEMNVSTLELGDSALYLCASSPGQGAIDTQYFGPGTRLTVL.

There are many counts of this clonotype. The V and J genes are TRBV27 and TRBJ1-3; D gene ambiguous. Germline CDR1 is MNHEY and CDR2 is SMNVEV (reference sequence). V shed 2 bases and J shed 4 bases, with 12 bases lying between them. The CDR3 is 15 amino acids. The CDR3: CASSLTPPPGNTIYF. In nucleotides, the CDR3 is TGTGCCAGCAGTTTAACTCCCCCCCCGGGAAACACCATATATTTT.

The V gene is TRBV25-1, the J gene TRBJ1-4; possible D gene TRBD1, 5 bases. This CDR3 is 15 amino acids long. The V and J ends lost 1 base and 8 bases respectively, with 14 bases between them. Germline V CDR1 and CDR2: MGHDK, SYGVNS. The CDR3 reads CASSESGSWGEKLFF. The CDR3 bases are TGTGCCAGCAGTGAATCAGGGTCCTGGGGGGAAAAACTGTTTTTT.

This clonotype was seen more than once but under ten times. This chain's CDR3 is CSATIKKRVYNEQFF. In DNA, the CDR3 is TGCAGTGCTACGATTAAAAAACGGGTCTACAATGAGCAGTTCTTC. This rearrangement joins TRBV20-1 to TRBJ2-1; D ambiguous. Germline values: CDR1 DFQATT, CDR2 SNEGSKA (reference sequence). The CDR3 consists of 15 residues. Trimming cost V 4 bases and J 3 bases, with 16 bases left between them.

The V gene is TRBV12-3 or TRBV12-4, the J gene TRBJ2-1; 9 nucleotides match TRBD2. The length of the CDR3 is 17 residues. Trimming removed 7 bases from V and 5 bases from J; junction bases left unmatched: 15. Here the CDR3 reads CASTPRGGLASHNEQFF. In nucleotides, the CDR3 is TGTGCCAGCACCCCCCGGGGAGGACTAGCGTCACACAATGAGCAGTTCTTC.

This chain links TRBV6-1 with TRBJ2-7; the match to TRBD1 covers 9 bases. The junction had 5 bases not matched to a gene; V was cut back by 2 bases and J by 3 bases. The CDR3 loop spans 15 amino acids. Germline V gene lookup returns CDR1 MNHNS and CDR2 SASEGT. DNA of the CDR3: TGTGCCAGCAGTGAACAGACAGGGGGGGTCTACGAGCAGTACTTC. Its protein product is CASSEQTGGVYEQYF.

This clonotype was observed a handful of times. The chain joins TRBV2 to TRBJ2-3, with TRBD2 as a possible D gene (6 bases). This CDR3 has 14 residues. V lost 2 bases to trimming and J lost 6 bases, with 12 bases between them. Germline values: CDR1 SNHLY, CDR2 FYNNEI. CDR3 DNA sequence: TGTGCCAGCAGTGAAATTGGGCTAGCGGATACGCAGTATTTT. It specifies CASSEIGLADTQYF. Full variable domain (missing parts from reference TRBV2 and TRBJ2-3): EPEVTQTPSHQVTQMGQEVILRCVPISNHLYFYWYRQILGQKVEFLVSFYNNEISEKSEIFDDQFSVERPDGSNFTLKIRSTKLEDSAMYFCASSEIGLADTQYFGPGTRLTVL.

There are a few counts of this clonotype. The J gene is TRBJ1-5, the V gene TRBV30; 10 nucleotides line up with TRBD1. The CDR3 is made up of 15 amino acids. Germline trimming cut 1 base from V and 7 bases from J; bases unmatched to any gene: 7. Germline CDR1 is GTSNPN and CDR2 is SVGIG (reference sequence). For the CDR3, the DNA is TGTGCCTGGAGTGGCGGACAGGGGGGGAAACAGCCCCAGCATTTT. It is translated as CAWSGGQGGKQPQHF.

The CDR3 bases are TGTGCCATCAGTGAGTCGGGACAGGGAAACCAAAAACTGTTTTTT. It specifies CAISESGQGNQKLFF. The rearrangement joins TRBV10-3 to TRBJ1-4, with 9 bases that match TRBD1. V lost 0 bases and J lost 9; bases outside the gene matches: 5. The CDR3 runs 15 residues. Germline V gene lookup returns CDR1 ENHRY and CDR2 SYGVKD.